A single sample gave rise to the 19 T cell receptor beta chains below, sequenced in a study of vaccination effects on CD4 cells after COVID-19 (dated 2022 in TCRdb). In the ViraFEST assay, PBMC were stimulated with viral peptide pools, and TCR sequencing was then used to find antigen-specific CD4+ T cell clonotypes based on their expansion. After 10 days of culture, CD4+ T cells were isolated with the EasySep CD4+ T cell isolation kit. Participants received two doses of either the BNT162b2 or the mRNA-1273 mRNA SARS-CoV-2 vaccine. The receptor library was made with the immunoSEQ multiplex PCR assay. The immuneACCESS repertoire file appears here via TCRdb, limited to in-frame rearrangements. These files lack a portion of the clones; in checked studies, under half of the deficit traces to unresolved V genes, and the cause of the others is not known. Present in this sample are tens of thousands of clones, roughly 81% of which were seen just once. The top ten constitute 1.5% to 1.7% of the sample.

No antigen has been assigned to these receptors. The specimen comprised CD4+ T cells from PBMCs cultured with HCoV-229E spike peptides, sampled after COVID-19 vaccination. Reading the label with the study, this specimen's cell subset or site is: HCoV-229E spike overlapping peptide pool stimulation. The receptors derive from a human donor who received a COVID-19 vaccine.

The V and J genes are TRBV9 and TRBJ2-6; D gene ambiguous. This CDR3 contains 19 residues. Germline CDR1 reads SGDLS; CDR2 reads YYNGEE. Trimming left V 3 bases short and J 0 bases short, with 19 bases between. Here the CDR3 reads CASSGLTVYATSGANVLTF. The CDR3 nucleotides read TGTGCCAGCAGCGGTCTTACGGTGTACGCGACCTCTGGGGCCAACGTCCTGACTTTC.

The V and J genes are TRBV7-2 and TRBJ1-2; D possibly corresponds to TRBD1 (6 bases). Trimming left V 0 bases short and J 8 bases short, with 10 bases between. CDR1 is SGHTA and CDR2 is FQGNSA in the germline V gene. The CDR3 is made up of 13 amino acids. This CDR3 reads CASSLAQGEGYTF. In DNA form, the CDR3 reads TGTGCCAGCAGCTTAGCACAGGGTGAAGGCTACACCTTC.

The chain uses TRBV19 and TRBJ2-3, with D possibly being TRBD1 (5 bases). This CDR3 is built from 16 residues. Germline assignment: CDR1 LNHDA and CDR2 SQIVND (reference sequence). The germline V and J ends were trimmed by 6 bases and 0 bases, with 16 bases remaining between them. CDR3 sequence reads: CASSRPTVTSTDTQYF. The DNA for the CDR3 is TGTGCCAGTAGCCGGCCGACAGTAACTAGCACAGATACGCAGTATTTT.

This clone was seen a few times. This rearrangement joins TRBV10-1 to TRBJ2-2; 9 bases align to TRBD2. The CDR3 runs 16 residues. V lost 4 bases to trimming and J lost 0 bases; unmatched junction nucleotides: 3. CDR1 is WNHNN, CDR2 SYGVQD, per germline (reference sequence). The CDR3 DNA reads as TGCGCCAGCAGTGTGGGCGGGGGGGCGAACACCGGGGAGCTGTTTTTT. Amino acids: CASSVGGGANTGELFF.

The chain couples TRBV12-5 to TRBJ1-1; D is uncertain. The V and J ends lost 6 bases and 5 bases respectively, with 10 bases between them. The CDR3 is 12 amino acids. Germline lookup yields CDR1 LGHNT and CDR2 FRNRAP. The CDR3 is CASGEWGTEAFF. CDR3 nucleotides: TGTGCTAGTGGGGAATGGGGAACTGAAGCTTTCTTT.

The rearrangement uses TRBV18 and TRBJ1-2, with 8 nucleotides matching TRBD1. Germline trimming cut 4 bases from V and 6 bases from J; bases unmatched to any gene: 4. Germline V lookup: CDR1 KGHSH, CDR2 LQKENI. CDR3 length: 13 residues. The DNA of the CDR3 is TGTGCCAGCTCACTCTCACAGGGGGATGGCTACACCTTC. Protein product: CASSLSQGDGYTF.

The CDR3 DNA reads as TGTGCCATCAGTGAGTCCGGTCAGTTGGGTACTGAAGCTTTCTTT. It encodes CAISESGQLGTEAFF. This chain joins TRBV10-3 and TRBJ1-1; D remains unclear. This CDR3 has 15 amino acids. The V gene lost 0 bases and the J gene lost 5 bases, with 13 bases spanning the gap. Looked up from germline, CDR1 is ENHRY and CDR2 is SYGVKD.

The rearrangement links TRBV7-9 to TRBJ1-3; D uncertain. CDR1 SEHNR and CDR2 FQNEAQ come from the germline V gene (reference sequence). This CDR3 spans 14 amino acids. The V and J ends lost 1 base and 1 base respectively, with 5 bases between them. This CDR3 is CASSLGVSGNTIYF. The CDR3 DNA reads TGTGCCAGCAGCTTAGGGGTTTCTGGAAACACCATATATTTT.

The V gene is TRBV21-1, the J gene TRBJ2-7. TRBV21-1 is an annotated pseudogene. CDR3 length equals 16 residues. The CDR3 nucleotides are TGTGCCAGCAGCTTGGAGGGCCGGGACAACTCCTACGAGCAGTACGTC. This encodes CASSLEGRDNSYEQYV.

The J gene is TRBJ2-5, the V gene TRBV6-4; no firm D call. V lost 0 bases to trimming and J lost 2 bases, with 7 bases between them. Germline V CDR1 and CDR2: MRHNA, SNTAGT. CDR3 length equals 14 residues. The CDR3 coding sequence is TGTGCCAGCAGTGACTCGTGGGGACAAGAGACCCAGTACTTC. This encodes CASSDSWGQETQYF.

V and J are TRBV7-8 and TRBJ1-5, with D maybe TRBD1 (6 bases). CDR3 size: 15 residues. Trimming took off 2 bases at V and 6 bases at J, with 14 bases between the two ends. The germline CDR1 and CDR2 sequences are SGHVS and FQNEAQ. CDR3: CASSLTGTPGQPQHF. Written as DNA, the CDR3 is TGTGCCAGCAGCTTAACGGGGACACCGGGTCAGCCCCAGCATTTT.

The chain employs TRBV3-1 (or the pseudogene TRBV3-2) and TRBJ2-1; TRBD2 agrees at 10 bases. Germline CDR1 LGHDT, CDR2 YNNKEL (reference sequence). J lost 10 bases, V lost 8 bases, and 14 bases had no gene match. The CDR3 has 15 amino acids. For the CDR3, the DNA is TGTGCCAGCCAGCAGCGGGGGGGCCCTACGGTCGAGCAGTTCTTC. It yields the protein CASQQRGGPTVEQFF.

This sequence joins TRBV7-6 and TRBJ2-2; 8 bases are a match to TRBD1. The CDR3 runs to 16 residues. Per the germline V gene, CDR1 is SGHVS and CDR2 is FNYEAQ. V dropped 5 bases and J dropped 1; count of bases not matched to a gene: 6. The CDR3 protein is CASSPTGVLNTGELFF. CDR3 in DNA: TGTGCCAGCAGCCCGACAGGGGTCCTGAACACCGGGGAGCTGTTTTTT. The whole variable domain, filled in from reference TRBV7-6 and TRBJ2-2, reads GAGVSQSPRYKVTKRGQDVALRCDPISGHVSLYWYRQALGQGPEFLTYFNYEAQQDKSGLPNDRFSAERPEGSISTLTIQRTEQRDSAMYRCASSPTGVLNTGELFFGEGSRLTVL.

The V and J genes are TRBV7-2 and TRBJ2-4; D remains ambiguous. This CDR3 spans 18 amino acids. V lost 8 bases, J lost 0 bases, and 23 bases lay in between. Germline CDR1 reads SGHTA; CDR2 reads FQGNSA. CDR3 loop: CASVQLDHPGIAKNIQYF. The DNA for the CDR3 is TGTGCCAGCGTGCAACTCGACCACCCTGGGATAGCCAAAAACATTCAGTACTTC. The whole variable domain, remainder taken from reference TRBV7-2 and TRBJ2-4, is GAGVSQSPSNKVTEKGKDVELRCDPISGHTALYWYRQSLGQGLEFLIYFQGNSAPDKSGLPSDRFSAERTGGSVSTLTIQRTQQEDSAVYLCASVQLDHPGIAKNIQYFGAGTRLSVL.

The V and J genes are TRBV2 and TRBJ1-2; 9 bases fit TRBD1. There are 14 residues in the CDR3. Per the germline V gene, CDR1 is SNHLY and CDR2 is FYNNEI. The V segment lost 5 bases and the J segment 8 bases; nucleotides outside the gene matches: 9. The CDR3 DNA sequence: TGTGCCAGCAGTAAACTACAGGGGGCCGGCGGCTACACCTTC. As protein: CASSKLQGAGGYTF.

This rearrangement joins TRBV5-6 to TRBJ1-6; tentative D call: TRBD1 (6 bases). The length of the CDR3 is 15 residues. The ends were cut back, 3 bases at V and 7 bases at J, with 14 bases in the middle. Germline assignment: CDR1 SGHDT and CDR2 YYEEEE. Written as DNA, the CDR3 is TGTGCCAGCAGCTCGGGGGCAGGGTGGAATTCACCCCTCCACTTT. Translation gives CASSSGAGWNSPLHF.

This chain connects TRBV11-2 to TRBJ1-1, with 7 bases fitting TRBD1. The V and J ends lost 4 bases and 2 bases, in that order; junction bases with no gene match: 10. This CDR3 has 16 amino acids. Germline CDR1 SGHAT, CDR2 FQNNGV. The CDR3 sequence: CASSYWDRARNTEAFF. The DNA of the CDR3 is TGTGCCAGCAGCTACTGGGACAGAGCTCGAAACACTGAAGCTTTCTTT. The entire variable domain, with the rest obtained from reference TRBV11-2 and TRBJ1-1, is as follows: EAGVAQSPRYKIIEKRQSVAFWCNPISGHATLYWYQQILGQGPKLLIQFQNNGVVDDSQLPKDRFSAERLKGVDSTLKIQPAKLEDSAVYLCASSYWDRARNTEAFFGQGTRLTVV.

The CDR3 DNA follows: TGCGCCAGCCGGCGGGACAGACAAGAGACCCAGTACTTC. This encodes CASRRDRQETQYF. V is TRBV5-1 and J is TRBJ2-5; TRBD1 might be the D (7 bases). Germline CDR1 is SGHRS and CDR2 is YFSETQ. The V end lost 7 bases, the J end lost 2 bases, and 12 bases lay between the germline ends. The CDR3 length is 13 residues.

The chain combines TRBV14 with TRBJ1-4, with D possibly matching TRBD1 (5 bases). This CDR3 comprises 15 residues. V was clipped by 4 bases and J by 7 bases, with 16 bases between them. Per the germline V gene, CDR1 is SGHDN and CDR2 is FVKESK. Here the CDR3 DNA reads TGTGCCAGCAGCCGATACAGGTCCCCCGGTGAAAAACTGTTTTTT. Its protein product is CASSRYRSPGEKLFF.